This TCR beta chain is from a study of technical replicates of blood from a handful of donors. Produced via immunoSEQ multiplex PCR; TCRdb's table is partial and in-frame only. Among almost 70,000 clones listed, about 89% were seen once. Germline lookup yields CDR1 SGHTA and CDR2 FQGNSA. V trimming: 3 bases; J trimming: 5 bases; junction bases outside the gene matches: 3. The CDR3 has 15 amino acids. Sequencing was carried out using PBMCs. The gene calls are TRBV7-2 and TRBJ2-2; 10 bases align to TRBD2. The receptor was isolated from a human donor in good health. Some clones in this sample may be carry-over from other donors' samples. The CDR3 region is CASSLNSGGTGELFF. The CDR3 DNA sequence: TGTGCCAGCAGCTTGAATAGCGGGGGGACCGGGGAGCTGTTTTTT.